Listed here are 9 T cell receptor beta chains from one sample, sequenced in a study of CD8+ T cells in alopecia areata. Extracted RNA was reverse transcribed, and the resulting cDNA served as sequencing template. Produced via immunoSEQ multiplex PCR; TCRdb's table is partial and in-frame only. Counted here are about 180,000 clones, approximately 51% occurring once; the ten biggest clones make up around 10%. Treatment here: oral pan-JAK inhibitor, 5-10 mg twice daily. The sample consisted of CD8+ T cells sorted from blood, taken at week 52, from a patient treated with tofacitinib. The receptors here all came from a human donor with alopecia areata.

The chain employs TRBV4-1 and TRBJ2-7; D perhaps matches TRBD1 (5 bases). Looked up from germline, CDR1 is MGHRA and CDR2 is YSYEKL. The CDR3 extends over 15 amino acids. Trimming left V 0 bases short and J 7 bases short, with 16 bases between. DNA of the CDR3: TGCGCCAGCAGCCAAGACCCCGGCAGGGCACGGGAGCAGTACTTC. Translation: CASSQDPGRAREQYF.

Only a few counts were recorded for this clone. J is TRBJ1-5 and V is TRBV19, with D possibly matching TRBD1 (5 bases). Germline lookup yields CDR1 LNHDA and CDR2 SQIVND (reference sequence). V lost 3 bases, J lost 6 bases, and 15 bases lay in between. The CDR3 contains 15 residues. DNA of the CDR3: TGTGCCAGTAGTATCTATCCGGGGGAGACTCAGCCCCAGCATTTT. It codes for CASSIYPGETQPQHF.

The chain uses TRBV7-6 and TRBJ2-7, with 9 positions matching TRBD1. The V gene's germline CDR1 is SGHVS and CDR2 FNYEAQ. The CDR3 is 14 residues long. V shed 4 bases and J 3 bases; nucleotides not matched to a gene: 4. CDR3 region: CASSSGQGRYEQYF. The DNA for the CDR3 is TGTGCCAGCAGCTCGGGACAGGGTCGCTACGAGCAGTACTTC.

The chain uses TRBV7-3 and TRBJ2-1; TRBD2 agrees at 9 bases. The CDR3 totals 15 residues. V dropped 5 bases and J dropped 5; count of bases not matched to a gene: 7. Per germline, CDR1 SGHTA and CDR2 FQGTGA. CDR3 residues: CASSPGLAGNNEQFF. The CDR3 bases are TGTGCCAGCAGCCCCGGGCTAGCGGGGAACAATGAGCAGTTCTTC.

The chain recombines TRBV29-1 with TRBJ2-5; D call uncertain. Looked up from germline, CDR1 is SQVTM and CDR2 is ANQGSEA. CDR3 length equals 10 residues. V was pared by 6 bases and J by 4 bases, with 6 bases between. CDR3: CSVTGETQYF. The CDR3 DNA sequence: TGCAGCGTAACGGGAGAGACCCAGTACTTC.

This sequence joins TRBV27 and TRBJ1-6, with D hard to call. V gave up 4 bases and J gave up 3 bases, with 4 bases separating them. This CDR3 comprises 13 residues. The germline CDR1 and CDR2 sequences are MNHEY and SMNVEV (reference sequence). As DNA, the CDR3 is TGTGCCAGCAGTTCCCTCTATAATTCACCCCTCCACTTT. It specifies CASSSLYNSPLHF.

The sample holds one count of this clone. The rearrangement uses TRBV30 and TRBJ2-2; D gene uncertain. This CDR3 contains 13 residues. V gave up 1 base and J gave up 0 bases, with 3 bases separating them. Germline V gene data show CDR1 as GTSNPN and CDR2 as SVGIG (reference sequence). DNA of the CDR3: TGTGCCTGGAGTGAGGCGAACACCGGGGAGCTGTTTTTT. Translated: CAWSEANTGELFF.

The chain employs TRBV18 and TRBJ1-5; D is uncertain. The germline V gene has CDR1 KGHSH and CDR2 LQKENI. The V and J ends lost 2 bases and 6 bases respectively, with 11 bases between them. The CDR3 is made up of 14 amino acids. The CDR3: CASSPGVGSQPQHF. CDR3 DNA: TGTGCCAGCTCACCAGGGGTCGGGAGTCAGCCCCAGCATTTT.

The CDR3 reads CASSQGGVGQPQHF. CDR3 DNA: TGCGCCAGCAGCCAAGGGGGGGTTGGTCAGCCCCAGCATTTT. V is TRBV5-1 and J is TRBJ1-5, with a weak D call TRBD1 (6 bases). Germline CDR1 and CDR2: SGHRS and YFSETQ. V was clipped by 4 bases and J by 6 bases, with 14 bases between them. CDR3 length: 14 residues.